The rows below give T cell receptor beta chains drawn from one sample of a study of T cell changes during pregnancy in multiple sclerosis. This table comes from immunoSEQ multiplex PCR, and its TCRdb copy is limited to in-frame clones, with some not included. The sample consists of some 21,000 clones, less than 95% of them appearing once. The sample was CD4+ T cells from peripheral blood mononuclear cells, taken in the third trimester of pregnancy. The receptor source for this set is a female donor with multiple sclerosis, enrolled in a pregnancy study. Each CDR3 is given with its conserved first and last residue. Fields, in order: D gene, V gene, J gene, clone size, CDR3 DNA, CDR3 protein. A D gene is named only where the DNA matches it firmly. The size entry is marked missing in some rows and otherwise reads once, few, many or a size class.

>.|TRBV30|TRBJ2-2|once
TGTGCCTGGACTGCAGGGATCAGCTGGGACGGGGAGCTGTTTTTT
CAWTAGISWDGELFF
>.|TRBV9|TRBJ2-7|.
TGTGCCAGCAGCCCCTTTCCCGACAGCTACGAGCAGTACTTC
CASSPFPDSYEQYF
>.|TRBV7-8|TRBJ2-5|.
TGTGCCAGCAGCTTAGGGGGACTCCCCCCACAAGAGACCCAGTACTTC
CASSLGGLPPQETQYF
>TRBD1|TRBV7-3|TRBJ1-1|.
TGTGCCAGCAGCCCCGGACAGGGTCACGCTGAAGCTTTCTTT
CASSPGQGHAEAFF
>.|TRBV2|TRBJ1-5|.
TGTGCCAGCACGGGGAGGACCAATCAGCCCCAGCATTTT
CASTGRTNQPQHF
>.|TRBV5-1|TRBJ2-3|.
TGCGCCAGCAGTTCCGGGACGACTCAGGGGCGCACAGATACGCAGTATTTT
CASSSGTTQGRTDTQYF
>.|TRBV5-6|TRBJ1-6|.
TGTGCCAGCAGCTCACAGCCATTTTATAATTCACCCCTCCACTTT
CASSSQPFYNSPLHF
>.|TRBV4-1|TRBJ1-2|.
TGCGCCAGCAGCACCGAAGCTGCCCTGGGCTACACCTTC
CASSTEAALGYTF
>TRBD2|TRBV7-3|TRBJ2-1|.
TGTGCCAGCAGCTTGGGTAGCGGGGCCAACGGAGGTGAGCAGTTCTTC
CASSLGSGANGGEQFF
>.|TRBV2|TRBJ2-6|.
TGTGCCAGCAGAGAGTGGGGGGCCAACGTCCTGACTTTC
CASREWGANVLTF
>.|TRBV6-5|TRBJ2-6|.
TGTGCCAGCAGTTATAGTGGAGCCACCGGGGCCAACGTCCTGACTTTC
CASSYSGATGANVLTF
>.|TRBV20-1|TRBJ1-3|.
TGCAGTGCTAGATTCGTAAACACCATATATTTT
CSARFVNTIYF
>.|TRBV6-5|TRBJ1-2|.
TGTGCCACCCGCGGAGAAGATAACTATGGCTACACCTTC
CATRGEDNYGYTF
>.|TRBV27|TRBJ2-3|.
TGTGCCAGCAGTTTCAGGGCCGTCACGGATACGCAGTATTTT
CASSFRAVTDTQYF
>TRBD2|TRBV30|TRBJ2-5|.
TGTGCCTGGAGTGGACCGACTAGCGGGGGGACACAAGAGACCCAGTACTTC
CAWSGPTSGGTQETQYF
>.|TRBV2|TRBJ2-6|once
TGTGCCAGCACTCGTTCGACAGTCTCTGGGGCCAACGTCCTGACTTTC
CASTRSTVSGANVLTF
>TRBD1|TRBV5-1|TRBJ1-4|.
TGCGCCAGCAGCCCTCTTACGGGACAGGGTGAAAAACTGTTTTTT
CASSPLTGQGEKLFF
>TRBD1|TRBV15|TRBJ1-3|.
TGTGCCACCAGCAGGGACAGGACTGGAAACACCATATATTTT
CATSRDRTGNTIYF
>.|TRBV27|TRBJ2-5|.
TGTGCCAGCAGTGAGTACCAGGGTTTTGAGACCCAGTACTTC
CASSEYQGFETQYF
>.|TRBV2|TRBJ1-5|.
TGTGCCAGCAGTGCCCACAGGGTCTGGGGTCAGCCCCAGCATTTT
CASSAHRVWGQPQHF
>TRBD1|TRBV19|TRBJ1-2|.
TGTGCCAGTAGTACCCCCCGACAGGGGGACTATGGCTACACCTTC
CASSTPRQGDYGYTF
>.|TRBV10-2|TRBJ2-5|.
TGCGCCAGCAGTGAGTCAGGGAGACAGGCAGAGACCCAGTACTTC
CASSESGRQAETQYF
>.|TRBV19|TRBJ1-5|.
TGTGCCAGTACTTCAGGGTATTATCAGCCCCAGCATTTT
CASTSGYYQPQHF
>TRBD1|TRBV7-2|TRBJ2-1|.
TGTGCCAGCAGCAGAGACAGGGGGCTCGAGCAGTTCTTC
CASSRDRGLEQFF
>.|TRBV12-1|TRBJ1-5|.
TGTGCCAGCAGCTCCTTTCCGGAAACCGGGGAGGGTTATAGCAATCAGCCCCAGCATTTT
CASSSFPETGEGYSNQPQHF